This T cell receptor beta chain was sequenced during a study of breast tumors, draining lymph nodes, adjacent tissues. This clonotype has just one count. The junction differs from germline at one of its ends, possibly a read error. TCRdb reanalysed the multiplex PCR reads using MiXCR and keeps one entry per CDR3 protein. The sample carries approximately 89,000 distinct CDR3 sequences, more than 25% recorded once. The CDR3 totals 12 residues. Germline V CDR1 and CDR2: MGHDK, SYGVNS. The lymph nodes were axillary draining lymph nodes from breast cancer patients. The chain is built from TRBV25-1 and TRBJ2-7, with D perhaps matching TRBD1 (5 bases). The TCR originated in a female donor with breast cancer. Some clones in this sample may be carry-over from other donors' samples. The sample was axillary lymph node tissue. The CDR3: CANSASRQTQYF. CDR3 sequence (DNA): TGTGCCAACAGTGCATCCCGACAGACGCAGTACTTC.